Below are 4 T cell receptor beta chains sequenced from a single sample in a study of T cell responses to AZD1222 COVID-19 vaccine. The protocol was immunoSEQ multiplex PCR, while the TCRdb copy is restricted to in-frame clones and leaves out a portion. The sample contains under 120,000 clones, 90% to 95% of which appear only once. This specimen consisted of peripheral blood, obtained on day 0 of AZD1222 vaccination. Every receptor here comes from an adult in good health.

This chain joins TRBV19 and TRBJ1-6; D gene unclear. The CDR3 runs 14 residues. V lost 2 bases and J lost 7, with 9 bases in between. Germline CDR1 and CDR2: LNHDA and SQIVND (reference sequence). CDR3 nucleotides: TGTGCCAGTAGTATATCTTCAGCGAATTCACCCCTCCACTTT. Its translation is CASSISSANSPLHF.

The chain combines TRBV6-1 with TRBJ1-5, with a possible D match to TRBD1 (5 bases). The CDR3 is 16 amino acids. V was shortened by 0 bases and J by 6 bases, with 15 bases between the two germline ends. The germline V gene encodes CDR1 MNHNS and CDR2 SASEGT. CDR3 sequence reads: CASSEAGTLFGQPQHF. In DNA form, the CDR3 reads TGTGCCAGCAGTGAAGCAGGGACCCTTTTCGGTCAGCCCCAGCATTTT.

The chain carries TRBV5-8 and TRBJ1-6, with 7 bases that match TRBD1. The germline V gene encodes CDR1 SGHTS and CDR2 YDEGEE. This CDR3 comprises 15 residues. Unmatched junction bases numbered 9, after V lost 3 bases and J lost 9 bases. CDR3 DNA: TGTGCCAGCAGCTGGGGGACAGTCTCTGGTTCACCCCTCCACTTT. This sequence encodes CASSWGTVSGSPLHF.

J is TRBJ2-7 and V is TRBV11-2, with 8 bases matching TRBD2. Germline V gene lookup returns CDR1 SGHAT and CDR2 FQNNGV. The CDR3 contains 16 residues. Losses at the gene ends were 5 bases for V and 4 bases for J; bases not matched to a gene: 13. The DNA of the CDR3 is TGTGCCAGCAGCCCTCGCCCCGGGGGGGCAAAGTACGAGCAGTACTTC. It is translated as CASSPRPGGAKYEQYF.